The 20 T cell receptor beta chains listed next were all sequenced from one sample in a study of cytomegalovirus exposure and HLA in healthy donors. Profiled with immunoSEQ multiplex PCR; TCRdb holds only in-frame clones, not every one. Here the sample spans a few hundred thousand clones, 86% being singletons. Sequences were obtained from PBMCs. Source of these receptors: a woman aged 18-29 years in good health and CMV-seronegative.

The chain recombines TRBV15 with TRBJ2-2; possibly TRBD1 for D (6 bases). The germline V gene encodes CDR1 LNHNV and CDR2 YYDKDF (reference sequence). Trimming pared 1 base from V and 3 bases from J, leaving 9 bases between. The length of the CDR3 is 15 residues. CDR3 DNA: TGTGCCACCAGCAGAGGACAGGCGCACACCGGGGAGCTGTTTTTT. Amino acids: CATSRGQAHTGELFF.

This chain links TRBV2 with TRBJ2-1; TRBD1 might be the D (5 bases). Trimming shortened V by 6 bases and J by 7 bases, and 19 bases separated the two germline ends. The CDR3 consists of 15 residues. Germline V gives CDR1 SNHLY, CDR2 FYNNEI. CDR3 DNA: TGTGCCAGCAGCCCCTTTGATAGGGGCGTGAATGAGCAGTTCTTC. It specifies CASSPFDRGVNEQFF.

This chain connects TRBV5-1 to TRBJ2-5, with D perhaps matching TRBD2 (5 bases). Germline values: CDR1 SGHRS, CDR2 YFSETQ. This CDR3 is 16 amino acids long. V gave up 4 bases and J gave up 2 bases, with 18 bases separating them. CDR3 in amino acids: CASSGVSRGCQETQYF. For the CDR3, the DNA is TGCGCCAGCAGCGGGGTCTCACGGGGTTGTCAAGAGACCCAGTACTTC.

The chain employs TRBV5-5 and TRBJ2-1, with a possible D match to TRBD2 (5 bases). CDR1 and CDR2 from the germline V gene are SGHKS and YYEKEE (reference sequence). This CDR3 is built from 15 residues. V lost 4 bases and J lost 0, with 11 bases in between. CDR3 residues: CASSGGPSSYNEQFF. For the CDR3, the DNA is TGTGCCAGCAGCGGAGGCCCGAGCTCCTACAATGAGCAGTTCTTC.

V and J are TRBV19 and TRBJ1-1; a weak D match, TRBD1 (5 bases). The V end lost 4 bases, the J end lost 9 bases, and 9 bases lay between the germline ends. The CDR3 contains 11 residues. Germline values: CDR1 LNHDA, CDR2 SQIVND (reference sequence). The CDR3 sequence is CASSTGTQAFF. In DNA, the CDR3 is TGTGCCAGTAGTACCGGGACTCAAGCTTTCTTT.

The chain has TRBV5-1 and TRBJ1-1; no clear D. V was trimmed by 0 bases and J by 1 base, leaving 10 bases between them. Germline lookup yields CDR1 SGHRS and CDR2 YFSETQ. The CDR3 runs to 15 residues. The CDR3 protein is CASSLEGGKNTEAFF. The CDR3 DNA is TGCGCCAGCAGCTTGGAGGGAGGAAAGAACACTGAAGCTTTCTTT.

As to this clone: This sample includes further DNA sequences coding for the same CDR3. The chain is built from TRBV4-3 and TRBJ2-7; TRBD1 might be the D (5 bases). Trimming left V 0 bases short and J 1 base short, with 7 bases between. The CDR3 extends over 14 amino acids. The germline CDR1 and CDR2 sequences are LGHNA and YSLEER. The CDR3 bases are TGCGCCAGCAGCCAAGACCGACAGTCCTACGAGCAGTACTTC. It codes for CASSQDRQSYEQYF.

The CDR3 region is CSGTGADTQYF. CDR3 coding DNA: TGCAGTGGGACAGGGGCAGATACGCAGTATTTT. The gene calls are TRBV20-1 and TRBJ2-3, with 9 bases that match TRBD1. Germline CDR1 and CDR2: DFQATT and SNEGSKA (reference sequence). CDR3 length: 11 amino acids. The trim removed 7 bases at V and 4 bases at J, leaving 0 bases unmatched.

This clone is a singleton in its sample. V gene TRBV9 combines with J gene TRBJ2-1; 7 positions match TRBD2. V dropped 2 bases and J dropped 8; count of bases not matched to a gene: 7. Germline assignment: CDR1 SGDLS and CDR2 YYNGEE. CDR3 length equals 14 residues. The CDR3 region is CASSVRGRDDEQFF. CDR3 DNA: TGTGCCAGCAGCGTGCGAGGGAGGGACGATGAGCAGTTCTTC.

The rearrangement joins TRBV6-4 to TRBJ2-3, with D perhaps matching TRBD2 (6 bases). V dropped 3 bases and J dropped 0 bases, with 13 bases sitting between them. The CDR3 is 16 amino acids. The germline gives CDR1 MRHNA, CDR2 SNTAGT. This CDR3 reads CASSEKKRASTDTQYF. Written as DNA, the CDR3 is TGTGCCAGCAGTGAGAAGAAGCGGGCTAGCACAGATACGCAGTATTTT.

The chain uses TRBV28 and TRBJ2-1; TRBD1 is a possible D gene (6 bases). V gave up 9 bases and J gave up 3 bases, with 15 bases separating them. Germline V gives CDR1 MDHEN, CDR2 SYDVKM. This CDR3 is 14 amino acids long. CDR3 sequence (DNA): TGTGCCAGTATACGACAAGGGGGCTACAATGAGCAGTTCTTC. This sequence encodes CASIRQGGYNEQFF. The whole variable domain, remainder taken from reference TRBV28 and TRBJ2-1, is DVKVTQSSRYLVKRTGEKVFLECVQDMDHENMFWYRQDPGLGLRLIYFSYDVKMKEKGDIPEGYSVSREKKERFSLILESASTNQTSMYLCASIRQGGYNEQFFGPGTRLTVL.

This chain joins TRBV5-1 and TRBJ2-3; 10 bases align to TRBD1. The CDR3 runs to 16 residues. Trimming cost V 4 bases and J 0 bases; bases outside gene matches: 5. Germline CDR1 is SGHRS and CDR2 is YFSETQ. This chain's CDR3 is CASSPRTGGSTDTQYF. The CDR3 DNA reads as TGCGCCAGCAGCCCAAGGACAGGGGGAAGCACAGATACGCAGTATTTT.

This clone was seen only a few times. For the CDR3, the DNA is TGTGCCAGCAGCGTAGGCGGTACTCGAGAGACCCAGTACTTC. It is translated as CASSVGGTRETQYF. The rearrangement joins TRBV9 to TRBJ2-5; D not resolved. The V gene's germline CDR1 is SGDLS and CDR2 YYNGEE. V gave up 0 bases and J gave up 4 bases, with 10 bases separating them. CDR3 length: 14 residues.

The genes are TRBV28 and TRBJ2-7; 14 bases agree with TRBD2. The ends lost 4 bases at V and 5 bases at J; junction bases unmatched: 13. CDR1 MDHEN and CDR2 SYDVKM come from the germline V gene. CDR3 length equals 18 residues. CDR3: CASSSLSGTSGSLDEQYF. CDR3 in DNA: TGTGCCAGCAGTTCCCTCTCCGGGACTAGCGGGAGTCTCGACGAGCAGTACTTC.

The chain carries TRBV11-2 and TRBJ2-7; perhaps TRBD1 as D (7 bases). The V gene lost 4 bases and the J gene lost 6 bases, with 19 bases spanning the gap. The CDR3 spans 15 residues. CDR1 is SGHAT and CDR2 is FQNNGV in the germline V gene. The CDR3 DNA sequence: TGTGCCAGCAGCTCGGGAGACAGGGCATGGGGCGAGCAGTACTTC. This encodes CASSSGDRAWGEQYF.

Many counts were recorded for this clone. The rearrangement uses TRBV12-1 and TRBJ2-7; TRBD1, the table's D call, lacks a check against the DNA. TRBV12-1 is a pseudogene. The CDR3 length is 14 residues. The CDR3 reads CASSPTPPIYEQYF. In DNA form, the CDR3 reads TGTGCCAGCAGCCCAACACCCCCGATCTACGAGCAGTACTTC.

The chain links TRBV6-5 to TRBJ1-2; D is perhaps TRBD1 (5 bases). Trimming took off 5 bases at V and 4 bases at J, with 14 bases between the two ends. CDR1 MNHEY and CDR2 SVGAGI come from the germline V gene. This CDR3 comprises 14 residues. Written as DNA, the CDR3 is TGTGCCAGCAGTCGGGGGGGAAAAGGCTATGGCTACACCTTC. This translates into CASSRGGKGYGYTF.

The CDR3 coding sequence is TGCGCCAGCAGCCAAGATAAGGGGACCGGGGAGCTGTTTTTT. Translating it yields CASSQDKGTGELFF. The V and J genes are TRBV4-3 and TRBJ2-2, with D perhaps TRBD1 (5 bases). The CDR3 length is 14 residues. Between the trimmed V and J ends, which lost 0 bases and 5 bases, there was a span of 7 bases. Germline assignment: CDR1 LGHNA and CDR2 YSLEER.

The J gene is TRBJ1-1, the V gene TRBV5-4; the D is unclear. Germline V gene data show CDR1 as SGHNT and CDR2 as YYREEE (reference sequence). This CDR3 region has 12 residues. The V end was cut by 2 bases, the J end by 11 bases, with 13 bases between. As DNA, the CDR3 is TGTGCCAGCAGCTTAGCGGGGTCCCGGGCTTTCTTT. Translation gives CASSLAGSRAFF.

The chain carries TRBV29-1 and TRBJ2-1, with D unclear. The CDR3 runs to 13 residues. Germline-derived CDR1 and CDR2 are SQVTM and ANQGSEA. The V end was cut by 3 bases, the J end by 0 bases, with 6 bases between. CDR3 DNA: TGCAGCGTTGATAGCAGCTCCTACAATGAGCAGTTCTTC. It is translated as CSVDSSSYNEQFF.